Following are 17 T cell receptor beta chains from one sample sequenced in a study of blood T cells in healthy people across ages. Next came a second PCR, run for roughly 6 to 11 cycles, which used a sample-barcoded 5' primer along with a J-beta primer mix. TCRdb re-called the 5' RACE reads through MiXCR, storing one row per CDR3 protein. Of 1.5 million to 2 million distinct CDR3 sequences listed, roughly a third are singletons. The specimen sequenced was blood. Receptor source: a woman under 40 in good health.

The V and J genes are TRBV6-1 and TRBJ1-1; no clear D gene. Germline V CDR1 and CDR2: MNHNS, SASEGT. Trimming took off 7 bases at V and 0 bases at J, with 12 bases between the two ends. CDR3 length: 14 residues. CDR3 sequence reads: CASTRILMNTEAFF. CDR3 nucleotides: TGTGCCAGCACCCGGATCCTCATGAACACTGAAGCTTTCTTT.

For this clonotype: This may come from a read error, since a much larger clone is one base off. In DNA, the CDR3 is TGCAGCGCCAGGACAGGGGCTAACTACGAGCAGTACTTC. Its translation: CSARTGANYEQYF. V gene TRBV29-1 combines with J gene TRBJ2-4; TRBD1 agrees at 9 bases. TRBJ2-7 explains the end of the DNA better; the J call may be wrong. This CDR3 region has 13 residues. The germline V gene has CDR1 SQVTM and CDR2 ANQGSEA.

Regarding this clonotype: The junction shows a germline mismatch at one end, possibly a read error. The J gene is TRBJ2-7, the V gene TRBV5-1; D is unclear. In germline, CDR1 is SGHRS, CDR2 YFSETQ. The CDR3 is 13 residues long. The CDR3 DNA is TGCGCCAGCAGCTTGAAGGCCGATTACGAGCGGTACTTC. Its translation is CASSLKADYERYF.

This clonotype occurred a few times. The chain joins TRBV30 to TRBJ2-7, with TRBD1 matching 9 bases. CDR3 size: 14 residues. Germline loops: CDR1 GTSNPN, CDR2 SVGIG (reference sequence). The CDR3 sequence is CAYGKEQGAYEQYF. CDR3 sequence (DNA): TGTGCTTACGGAAAAGAACAGGGGGCGTACGAGCAGTACTTC.

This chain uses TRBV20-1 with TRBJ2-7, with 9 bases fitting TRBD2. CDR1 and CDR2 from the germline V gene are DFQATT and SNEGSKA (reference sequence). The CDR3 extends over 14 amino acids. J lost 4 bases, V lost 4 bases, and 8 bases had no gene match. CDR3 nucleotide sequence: TGCAGTGCTATAGCGGGGGAAGAGGGATACGAGCAGTACTTC. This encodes CSAIAGEEGYEQYF.

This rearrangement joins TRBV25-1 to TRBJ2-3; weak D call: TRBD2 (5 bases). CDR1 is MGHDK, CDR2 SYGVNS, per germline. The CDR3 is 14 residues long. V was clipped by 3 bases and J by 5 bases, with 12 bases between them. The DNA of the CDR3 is TGTGCCAGCAGTGATCAGGCTCGGGAAGATACGCAGTATTTT. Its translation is CASSDQAREDTQYF.

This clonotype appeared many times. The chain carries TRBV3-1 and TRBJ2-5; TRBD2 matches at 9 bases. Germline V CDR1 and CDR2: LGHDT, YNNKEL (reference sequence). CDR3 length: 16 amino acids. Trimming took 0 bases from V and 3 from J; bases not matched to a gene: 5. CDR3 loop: CASSQDPQRGEETQYF. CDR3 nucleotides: TGTGCCAGCAGCCAAGATCCACAGCGGGGGGAAGAGACCCAGTACTTC.

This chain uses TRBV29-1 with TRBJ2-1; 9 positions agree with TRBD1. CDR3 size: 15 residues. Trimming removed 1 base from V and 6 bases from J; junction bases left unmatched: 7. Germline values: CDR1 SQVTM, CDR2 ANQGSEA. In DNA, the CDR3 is TGCAGCGTTGAAGCGGGGGACAGGGATCGCAATGAGCAGTTCTTC. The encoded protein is CSVEAGDRDRNEQFF.

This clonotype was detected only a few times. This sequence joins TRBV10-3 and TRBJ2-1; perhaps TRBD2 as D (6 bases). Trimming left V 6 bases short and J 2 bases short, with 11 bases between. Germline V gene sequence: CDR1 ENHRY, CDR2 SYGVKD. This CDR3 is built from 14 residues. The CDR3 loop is CAISRDSTYNEQFF. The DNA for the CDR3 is TGTGCCATCAGCCGGGACTCAACCTACAATGAGCAGTTCTTC.

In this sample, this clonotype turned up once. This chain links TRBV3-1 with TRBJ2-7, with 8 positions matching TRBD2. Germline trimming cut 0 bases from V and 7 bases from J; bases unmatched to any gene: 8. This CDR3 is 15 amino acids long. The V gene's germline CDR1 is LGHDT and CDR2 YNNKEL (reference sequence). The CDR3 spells CASSQDLASGGEQYF. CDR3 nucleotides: TGTGCCAGCAGCCAAGATCTAGCGTCGGGGGGGGAGCAGTACTTC.

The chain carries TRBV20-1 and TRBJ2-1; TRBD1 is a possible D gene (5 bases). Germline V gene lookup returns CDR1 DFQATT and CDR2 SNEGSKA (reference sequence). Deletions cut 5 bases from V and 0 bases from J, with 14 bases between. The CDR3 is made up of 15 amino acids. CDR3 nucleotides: TGCAGTGCTCCTGGGGTGGGGCGCTCCTACAATGAGCAGTTCTTC. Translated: CSAPGVGRSYNEQFF.

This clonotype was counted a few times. The CDR3 loop reads CASSGGRVYEQYF. CDR3 sequence (DNA): TGTGCCAGCTCCGGCGGGAGAGTCTACGAGCAGTACTTC. The chain combines TRBV28 with TRBJ2-7; 7 bases are a match to TRBD2. Per germline, CDR1 MDHEN and CDR2 SYDVKM. CDR3 length equals 13 residues. V lost 8 bases, J lost 3 bases, and 7 bases stayed unmatched.

For the CDR3, the DNA is TGTGCCAGCAGTTTATTTACCGGGAGTGGTTCCTACAATGAGCAGTTCTTC. It is translated as CASSLFTGSGSYNEQFF. The chain recombines TRBV28 with TRBJ2-1; TRBD2 is a possible D gene (6 bases). This CDR3 is 17 amino acids long. CDR1 is MDHEN and CDR2 is SYDVKM in the germline V gene. With 1 base removed from V and 1 base from J, the gap between germline ends came to 14 bases.

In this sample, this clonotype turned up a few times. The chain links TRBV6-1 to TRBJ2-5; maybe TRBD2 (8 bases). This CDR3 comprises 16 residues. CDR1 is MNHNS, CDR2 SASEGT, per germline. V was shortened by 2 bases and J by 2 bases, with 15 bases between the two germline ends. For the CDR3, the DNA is TGTGCCAGCAGTGAATATGTAGCGGGACAGCAAGAGACCCAGTACTTC. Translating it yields CASSEYVAGQQETQYF.

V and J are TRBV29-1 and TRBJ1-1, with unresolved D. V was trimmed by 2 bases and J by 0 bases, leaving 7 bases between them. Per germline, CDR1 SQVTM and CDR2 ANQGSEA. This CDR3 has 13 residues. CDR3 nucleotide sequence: TGCAGCGTTGAACCGGTAATGAACACTGAAGCTTTCTTT. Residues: CSVEPVMNTEAFF. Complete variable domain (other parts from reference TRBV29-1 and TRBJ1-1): SAVISQKPSRDICQRGTSLTIQCQVDSQVTMMFWYRQQPGQSLTLIATANQGSEATYESGFVIDKFPISRPNLTFSTLTVSNMSPEDSSIYLCSVEPVMNTEAFFGQGTRLTVV.

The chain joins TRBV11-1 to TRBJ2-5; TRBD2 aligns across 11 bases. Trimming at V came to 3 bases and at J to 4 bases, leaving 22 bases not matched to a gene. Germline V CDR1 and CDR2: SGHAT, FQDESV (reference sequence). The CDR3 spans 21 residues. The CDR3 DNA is TGTGCCAGCAGCTTGTCCAAACTAGCGGGGGATGATTGGATGGTGAGAGAGACCCAGTACTTC. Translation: CASSLSKLAGDDWMVRETQYF.

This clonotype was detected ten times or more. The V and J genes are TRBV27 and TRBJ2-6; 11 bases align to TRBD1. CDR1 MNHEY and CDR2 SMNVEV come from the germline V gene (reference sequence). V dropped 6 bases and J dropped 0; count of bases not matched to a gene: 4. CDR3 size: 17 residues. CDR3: CASRSGTGGSGANVLTF. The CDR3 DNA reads TGTGCCAGCAGATCCGGGACAGGGGGCTCTGGGGCCAACGTCCTGACTTTC.